This T cell receptor beta chain was sequenced for a study of T-cell memory formation after mild COVID-19. This clonotype was seen more than once but under ten times. Germline V lookup: CDR1 SGHTA, CDR2 FQGNSA. V was shortened by 1 base and J by 7 bases, with 13 bases between the two germline ends. The CDR3 runs to 15 residues. 5'RACE with constant-segment primers built TCRalpha and TCRbeta cDNA libraries with UMIs. One entry per CDR3 protein, called by TCRdb with MiXCR from the 5' RACE reads. The sample includes roughly 250,000 distinct CDR3 sequences, approximately 16% seen only once; the top ten take around 21%.

This rearrangement joins TRBV7-2 to TRBJ1-4; a possible D gene is TRBD1 (5 bases). The TCR originated in a man aged 18 to 30 who had mild COVID-19 (a few samples of this study predate the infection). Cell type and time point are not known. Sequenced input: PBMCs or a T cell subset sorted from them (not recorded which). CDR3 protein: CASSLVPGRIEKLFF. DNA of the CDR3: TGTGCCAGCAGCTTAGTTCCAGGGAGAATTGAAAAACTGTTTTTT.